These 6 T cell receptor beta chains share one sample of origin, sequenced in a study of lymphopenia after photon versus proton radiotherapy. Sequenced by immunoSEQ multiplex PCR; TCRdb stores in-frame clones only, minus some. Of about 7,500 clones listed, 80% to 90% were seen once; the top ten hold 2.5% to 3.5%. The sample was peripheral blood, taken from a patient treated with photon-based radiotherapy. The receptors here all came from a woman aged 70-85 years with pancreatic cancer.

The J gene is TRBJ2-1, the V gene TRBV7-2; possibly TRBD1 for D (6 bases). Germline V CDR1 and CDR2: SGHTA, FQGNSA. Between the trimmed V and J ends, which lost 3 bases and 9 bases, there was a span of 15 bases. The CDR3 consists of 14 residues. CDR3 residues: CASSLSVRGREQFF. For the CDR3, the DNA is TGTGCCAGCAGCTTGAGCGTCAGGGGCCGTGAGCAGTTCTTC.

The genes are TRBV7-8 and TRBJ2-1; D not resolved. V was trimmed by 2 bases and J by 2 bases, leaving 13 bases between them. The CDR3 is 16 residues long. Germline V gene data show CDR1 as SGHVS and CDR2 as FQNEAQ. The CDR3 loop reads CASSLRSFPTYNEQFF. The CDR3 coding sequence is TGTGCCAGCAGCTTACGGAGTTTCCCGACCTACAATGAGCAGTTCTTC.

V gene TRBV5-6 combines with J gene TRBJ2-1; the match to TRBD2 covers 7 bases. Germline V gene sequence: CDR1 SGHDT, CDR2 YYEEEE. This CDR3 comprises 16 residues. After removal of 0 bases from V and 3 bases from J, the junction contained 6 bases not matched to a gene. CDR3 in DNA: TGTGCCAGCAGCTTGGACGCGGGAGAGGTCTACAATGAGCAGTTCTTC. Translating gives CASSLDAGEVYNEQFF.

This clone is medium-sized. The chain is built from TRBV7-6 and TRBJ2-7, with 11 bases aligning to TRBD1. Germline assignment: CDR1 SGHVS and CDR2 FNYEAQ. This CDR3 contains 14 residues. V dropped 5 bases and J dropped 3; count of bases not matched to a gene: 3. The CDR3 DNA reads as TGTGCCAGCAGCCCGGGGACAGGGGGCTACGAGCAGTACTTC. It is translated as CASSPGTGGYEQYF.

The genes are TRBV15 and TRBJ2-7; 7 positions match TRBD1. The germline V gene encodes CDR1 LNHNV and CDR2 YYDKDF (reference sequence). This CDR3 contains 15 residues. Losses at the gene ends were 1 base for V and 2 bases for J; bases not matched to a gene: 5. The CDR3 spells CATSRGRDRAYEQYF. The CDR3 DNA sequence: TGTGCCACCAGCAGAGGCCGGGACAGAGCCTACGAGCAGTACTTC.

The chain recombines TRBV19 with TRBJ2-7, with 9 positions matching TRBD2. Per the germline V gene, CDR1 is LNHDA and CDR2 is SQIVND (reference sequence). The CDR3 runs 13 residues. J was trimmed by 6 bases and V by 3 bases; bases with no gene match: 3. The CDR3 here is CASSIGTSSEQYF. In DNA, the CDR3 is TGTGCCAGTAGTATTGGGACTAGCTCCGAGCAGTACTTC.